These 6 T cell receptor beta chains were sequenced from one sample in a study of blood T cells in healthy people across ages (dated by TCRdb to about 2015). Library preparation employed 5' RACE. Instrument on record: Illumina HiSeq 2500. A second PCR of about 6 to 11 cycles was performed with a sample-barcoded 5' primer and a J-beta primer mix. Starting from the raw public reads, TCRdb applied fastp trimming at Q25, assembled clones with MiXCR and retained in-frame beta chains. Rows are combined by CDR3 protein, so each entry shows the most common genes and DNA. This sample comprises roughly 680,000 distinct CDR3 sequences, around 21% of them detected only once. Together, the top ten hold around 3.4% of the sample. Sequenced: blood. Every receptor here comes from a man aged 70 or older in good health.

V is TRBV6-1 and J is TRBJ2-7, with 9 bases identical to TRBD2. The CDR3 has 13 amino acids. The trim removed 8 bases at V and 4 bases at J, leaving 6 bases unmatched. In germline, CDR1 is MNHNS, CDR2 SASEGT. CDR3 region: CASVSGSRYEQYF. Here the CDR3 DNA reads TGTGCCAGCGTTAGCGGGAGTAGGTACGAGCAGTACTTC.

This chain uses TRBV6-5 with TRBJ2-5; 7 nucleotides match TRBD2. J lost 4 bases, V lost 7 bases, and 12 bases had no gene match. In germline, CDR1 is MNHEY, CDR2 SVGAGI. This CDR3 has 15 amino acids. The CDR3 reads CASNPSGGGGETQYF. CDR3 DNA sequence: TGTGCCAGCAACCCTAGCGGTGGAGGTGGAGAGACCCAGTACTTC.

This sequence joins TRBV28 and TRBJ1-1; D remains ambiguous. The V end lost 2 bases, the J end lost 7 bases, and 8 bases lay between the germline ends. This CDR3 spans 12 amino acids. Germline CDR1 is MDHEN and CDR2 is SYDVKM. CDR3 nucleotide sequence: TGTGCCAGCAGTTTACTGGCATATGAAGCTTTCTTT. This sequence encodes CASSLLAYEAFF.

Notes on this clonotype: A single base separates this from a much larger clone, so it may be a read error. V and J are TRBV18 and TRBJ2-5, with D possibly being TRBD2 (5 bases). Matching the DNA end better, TRBJ2-1 makes the J call doubtful. Germline V gene sequence: CDR1 KGHSH, CDR2 LQKENI. This CDR3 is built from 13 residues. CDR3 protein: CASSPRASYEQFF. The DNA of the CDR3 is TGTGCCAGCTCACCACGTGCTAGCTATGAGCAGTTCTTC.

The chain has TRBV20-1 and TRBJ2-1, with 13 bases lining up with TRBD2. The ends lost 5 bases at V and 9 bases at J; junction bases unmatched: 10. From germline, CDR1 is DFQATT and CDR2 SNEGSKA (reference sequence). The length of the CDR3 is 15 residues. The CDR3 DNA reads as TGCAGTGCTGGCAGGACTAGCGGGAGCGTTAGTGAGCAGTTCTTC. Amino acids: CSAGRTSGSVSEQFF.

This chain connects TRBV28 to TRBJ2-5; D could derive from TRBD1 or TRBD2 (5 bases each). The J call is in doubt because the DNA end fits TRBJ2-7 better. This CDR3 is built from 14 residues. Germline CDR1 MDHEN, CDR2 SYDVKM. In DNA, the CDR3 is TGTGCCAGCAGTTTATTCCGGGGCCACCACGAGCAGTACTTC. Its protein is CASSLFRGHHEQYF.